Shown below are 15 T cell receptor beta chains from a single sample sequenced in a study of blood T cell repertoires in COVID-19. Clones were sequenced by immunoSEQ multiplex PCR, and TCRdb holds only the in-frame ones, with some missing. Among around 100,000 clones listed, 70% to 90% were seen once. Sequencing was performed on peripheral blood. The receptor set was obtained from a woman aged 55-70 years with acute or convalescent COVID-19.

This chain uses TRBV6-1 with TRBJ2-1; 13 positions agree with TRBD2. The junction had 5 bases not matched to a gene; V was cut back by 5 bases and J by 7 bases. The CDR3 is 15 residues long. The germline V gene encodes CDR1 MNHNS and CDR2 SASEGT. CDR3 sequence (DNA): TGTGCCAGCAGTATCCGGACTAGCGGGAGTAATGAGCAGTTCTTC. Translation gives CASSIRTSGSNEQFF.

This clone was observed a single time. The rearrangement joins TRBV28 to TRBJ1-2; 7 bases align to TRBD1. Germline V gene sequence: CDR1 MDHEN, CDR2 SYDVKM. The CDR3 covers 17 residues. V lost 2 bases, J lost 8 bases, and 17 bases stayed unmatched. The CDR3 bases are TGTGCCAGCAGTTTACCCCAAGGACAGGCATCAGTAGGGGGCTACACCTTC. Translated, it gives CASSLPQGQASVGGYTF.

This chain joins TRBV20-1 and TRBJ2-1; 11 bases are shared with TRBD2. Losses at the gene ends were 3 bases for V and 0 bases for J; bases not matched to a gene: 7. CDR3 size: 17 residues. Germline CDR1 is DFQATT and CDR2 is SNEGSKA (reference sequence). CDR3 DNA sequence: TGCAGTGCTAGTTCGCTAGCGGGAGGAGTCTCCTACAATGAGCAGTTCTTC. Translating it yields CSASSLAGGVSYNEQFF.

The V gene is TRBV27, the J gene TRBJ1-1, with D possibly being TRBD1 (6 bases). V lost 2 bases, J lost 1 base, and 11 bases lay in between. The CDR3 sequence is 15 residues long. The germline gives CDR1 MNHEY, CDR2 SMNVEV (reference sequence). Here the CDR3 DNA reads TGTGCCAGCAGTTTAGCAGGGGTGGGGAACACTGAAGCTTTCTTT. It yields the protein CASSLAGVGNTEAFF.

The rearrangement joins TRBV30 to TRBJ2-1; perhaps TRBD2 as D (6 bases). Trimming stripped 0 bases from V and 7 bases from J, with 10 bases between. This CDR3 is built from 13 residues. Looked up from germline, CDR1 is GTSNPN and CDR2 is SVGIG (reference sequence). The CDR3 loop is CAWSVISGNEQFF. As DNA, the CDR3 is TGTGCCTGGAGTGTAATTAGCGGTAATGAGCAGTTCTTC.

The genes are TRBV6-6 and TRBJ1-3; D might be TRBD1 (5 bases). Trimming left V 10 bases short and J 0 bases short, with 16 bases between. The CDR3 has 15 amino acids. CDR1 is MNHNY and CDR2 is SVGAGI in the germline V gene (reference sequence). The CDR3 here is CATSGGFSSGNTIYF. The CDR3 nucleotides read TGTGCCACCTCGGGGGGGTTTAGCTCTGGAAACACCATATATTTT.

This chain links TRBV5-4 with TRBJ2-4; 10 bases map to TRBD2. The CDR3 extends over 13 amino acids. The junction had 6 bases not matched to a gene; V was cut back by 7 bases and J by 8 bases. In germline, CDR1 is SGHNT, CDR2 YYREEE (reference sequence). The CDR3 region is CASSLAGEDIQYF. The DNA for the CDR3 is TGTGCCAGCTCGCTAGCGGGGGAGGACATTCAGTACTTC. The whole variable domain, remainder taken from reference TRBV5-4 and TRBJ2-4, is ETGVTQSPTHLIKTRGQQVTLRCSSQSGHNTVSWYQQALGQGPQFIFQYYREEENGRGNFPPRFSGLQFPNYSSELNVNALELDDSALYLCASSLAGEDIQYFGAGTRLSVL.

The V gene is TRBV5-5, the J gene TRBJ1-4, with D perhaps matching TRBD1 (6 bases). The CDR3 has 14 residues. V dropped 4 bases and J dropped 4 bases, with 11 bases sitting between them. Germline V gene data show CDR1 as SGHKS and CDR2 as YYEKEE (reference sequence). The CDR3 nucleotides are TGTGCCAGCAGCCCGACAGGCATTAATGAAAAACTGTTTTTT. Protein product: CASSPTGINEKLFF. Together with reference TRBV5-5 and TRBJ1-4, the CDR3 gives the full variable domain: DAGVTQSPTHLIKTRGQQVTLRCSPISGHKSVSWYQQVLGQGPQFIFQYYEKEERGRGNFPDRFSARQFPNYSSELNVNALLLGDSALYLCASSPTGINEKLFFGSGTQLSVL.

This chain connects TRBV19 to TRBJ1-4, with TRBD1 identical over 7 bases. The CDR3 spans 12 residues. The germline V gene encodes CDR1 LNHDA and CDR2 SQIVND (reference sequence). Trimming took 8 bases from V and 8 from J; bases not matched to a gene: 5. CDR3 nucleotide sequence: TGTGCCAGTGGGGACAGCCCCGAAAAACTGTTTTTT. This codes for CASGDSPEKLFF. The entire variable domain, with the rest obtained from reference TRBV19 and TRBJ1-4, is as follows: DGGITQSPKYLFRKEGQNVTLSCEQNLNHDAMYWYRQDPGQGLRLIYYSQIVNDFQKGDIAEGYSVSREKKESFPLTVTSAQKNPTAFYLCASGDSPEKLFFGSGTQLSVL.

The chain is built from TRBV6-5 and TRBJ1-1, with 8 positions matching TRBD1. The CDR3 spans 15 residues. V dropped 7 bases and J dropped 1; count of bases not matched to a gene: 8. Germline-derived CDR1 and CDR2 are MNHEY and SVGAGI. CDR3 amino acids: CASNSGQGWNTEAFF. CDR3 DNA sequence: TGTGCCAGCAATAGCGGACAGGGATGGAACACTGAAGCTTTCTTT.

This clone was counted a single time. The chain joins TRBV7-2 to TRBJ1-5; weak D call: TRBD1 (5 bases). Deletions cut 5 bases from V and 0 bases from J, with 17 bases between. Germline CDR1 SGHTA, CDR2 FQGNSA. This CDR3 spans 17 amino acids. The CDR3 coding sequence is TGTGCCAGCAGCCTAGGGGCGGGGCGATATAGCAATCAGCCCCAGCATTTT. This sequence encodes CASSLGAGRYSNQPQHF.

This clone appeared a single time. The gene calls are TRBV12-3 or TRBV12-4 and TRBJ2-1, with unresolved D. CDR3 length: 13 residues. With 5 bases removed from V and 4 bases from J, the gap between germline ends came to 9 bases. The CDR3 spells CASSRQLYNEQFF. In nucleotides, the CDR3 is TGTGCCAGCAGTCGTCAACTGTACAATGAGCAGTTCTTC.

This chain connects TRBV30 to TRBJ2-1; D is unresolved. The CDR3 consists of 12 residues. Trimming pared 4 bases from V and 4 bases from J, leaving 8 bases between. Germline loops: CDR1 GTSNPN, CDR2 SVGIG (reference sequence). This CDR3 reads CAWIQEYNEQFF. CDR3 coding DNA: TGTGCCTGGATTCAGGAATACAATGAGCAGTTCTTC.

The V and J genes are TRBV27 and TRBJ2-1, with a tentative D call TRBD2 (6 bases). V was shortened by 5 bases and J by 3 bases, with 8 bases between the two germline ends. Germline V gene sequence: CDR1 MNHEY, CDR2 SMNVEV (reference sequence). This CDR3 is built from 13 residues. The CDR3 bases are TGTGCCAGCAGTAGACTAGACTACAATGAGCAGTTCTTC. Encoded protein: CASSRLDYNEQFF.

V and J are TRBV7-6 and TRBJ1-2; D possibly corresponds to TRBD1 (6 bases). The germline gives CDR1 SGHVS, CDR2 FNYEAQ. V was clipped by 3 bases and J by 8 bases, with 19 bases between them. This CDR3 comprises 15 residues. CDR3 sequence: CASSFDGTQVGGYTF. The CDR3, as DNA: TGTGCCAGCAGCTTCGACGGGACACAGGTCGGCGGCTACACCTTC.